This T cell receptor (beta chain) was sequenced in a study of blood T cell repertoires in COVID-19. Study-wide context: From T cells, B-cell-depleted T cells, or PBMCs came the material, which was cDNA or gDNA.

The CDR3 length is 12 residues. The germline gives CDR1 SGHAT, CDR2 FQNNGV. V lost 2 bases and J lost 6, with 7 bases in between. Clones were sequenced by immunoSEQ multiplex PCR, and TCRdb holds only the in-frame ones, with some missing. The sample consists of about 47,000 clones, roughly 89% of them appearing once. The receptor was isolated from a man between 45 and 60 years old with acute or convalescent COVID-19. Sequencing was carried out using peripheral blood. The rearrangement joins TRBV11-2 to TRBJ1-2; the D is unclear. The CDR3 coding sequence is TGTGCCAGCAGCTTATGGGGAGATGGCTACACCTTC. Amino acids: CASSLWGDGYTF. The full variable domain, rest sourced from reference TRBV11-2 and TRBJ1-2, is EAGVAQSPRYKIIEKRQSVAFWCNPISGHATLYWYQQILGQGPKLLIQFQNNGVVDDSQLPKDRFSAERLKGVDSTLKIQPAKLEDSAVYLCASSLWGDGYTFGSGTRLTVV.